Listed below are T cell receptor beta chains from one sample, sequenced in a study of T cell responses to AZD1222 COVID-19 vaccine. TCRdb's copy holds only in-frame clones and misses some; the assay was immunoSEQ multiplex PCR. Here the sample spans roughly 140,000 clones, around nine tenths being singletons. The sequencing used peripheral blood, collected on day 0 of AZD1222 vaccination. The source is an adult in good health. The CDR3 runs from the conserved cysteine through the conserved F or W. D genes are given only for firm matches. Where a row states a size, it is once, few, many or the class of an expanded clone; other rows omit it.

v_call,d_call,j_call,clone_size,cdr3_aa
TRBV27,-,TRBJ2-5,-,CASSRRGLGNQETQYF
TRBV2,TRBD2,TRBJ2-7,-,CASSPTSGVNLYEQYF
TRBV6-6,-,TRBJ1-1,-,CASSYDGTANTEAFF
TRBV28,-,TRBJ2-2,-,CASSPKRQPGELFF
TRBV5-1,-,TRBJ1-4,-,CASRGGPKQIDEKLFF
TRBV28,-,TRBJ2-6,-,CASSSHDSSGANVLTF
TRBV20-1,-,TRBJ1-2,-,CSAGVGYTF
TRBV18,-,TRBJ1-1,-,CASSPIIRWEGPPSLNTEAFF
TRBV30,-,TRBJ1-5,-,CAWSANSNQPQHF
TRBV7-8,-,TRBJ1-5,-,CASSLFGQPQHF
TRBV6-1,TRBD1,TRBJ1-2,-,CASSDVRGFYGYTF
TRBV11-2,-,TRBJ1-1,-,CASSLEVALTEAFF
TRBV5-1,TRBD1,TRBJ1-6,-,CASSLYTGEDSPLHF
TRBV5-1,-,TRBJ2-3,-,CASSLGTRADTQYF
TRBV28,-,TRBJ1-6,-,CASSFMTRQLDNSPLHF
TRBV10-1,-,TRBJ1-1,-,CASSESTGNTEAFF
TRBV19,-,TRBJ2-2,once,CASRIPQGRQSNTGELFF
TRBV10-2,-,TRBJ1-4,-,CAGRGVTTNEKLFF
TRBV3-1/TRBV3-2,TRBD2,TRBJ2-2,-,CASSQATGLAGITGELFF
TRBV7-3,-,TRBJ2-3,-,CASSVTDTQYF
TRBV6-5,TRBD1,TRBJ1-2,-,CASSKQGASHYGYTF
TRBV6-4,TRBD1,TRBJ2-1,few,CASSEGTGGNEQFF
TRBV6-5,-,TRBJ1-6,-,CASSLQENSPLHF
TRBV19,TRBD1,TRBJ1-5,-,CASSTTTGANQPQHF
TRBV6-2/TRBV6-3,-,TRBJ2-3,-,CASSFSPGKPGSSTDTQYF
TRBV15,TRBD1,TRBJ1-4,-,CATGGQTNEKLFF
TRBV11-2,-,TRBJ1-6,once,CASSLRPVYTALHF
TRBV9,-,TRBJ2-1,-,CASSVAPGAPQEQFF
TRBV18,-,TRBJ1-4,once,CASSGEGRKLFF
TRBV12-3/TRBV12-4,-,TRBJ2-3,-,CASSSLALAQYF
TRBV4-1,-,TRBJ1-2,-,CASSRSPESYGYTF
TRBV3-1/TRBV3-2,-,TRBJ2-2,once,CASNNHQGYTGELFF